The entry below gives a single TCR beta chain sequence along with its context. The junction departs from the called germline gene at one end, perhaps through a read error. Original handling: Nucleated cell number was recorded as an estimate derived from reference gene primer amplification. Sequencing was performed with immunoSEQ multiplex PCR; in TCRdb, only in-frame clones are kept and a portion is missing. Clonal size and the V and J genes are those of that table, whereas D and trimming came from the DNA. This table has a few hundred thousand clones, approximately 85% appearing once. Cohort placement rested on clinical history that participants reported themselves. Symptom resolution, clearance, or two negative PCRs marked the recovered donors of Cohort 3. The data derive from a study of blood T cell repertoires in COVID-19. Looking at the study overall: Collection of acute and convalescent COVID-19 samples took place in the United States, Italy and Spain.

Sequenced: PBMCs or T cells enriched from blood (not recorded which). The receptor was derived from a man aged 25 to 45 who had recovered from COVID-19.

CDR3 residues: CASTLIPGQKAPSPLHF. CDR3 coding DNA: TGTGCCAGCACCTTAATACCGGGACAGAAGGCCCCTTCACCCCTCCACTTT. The V gene is TRBV7-2, the J gene TRBJ1-6, with 7 bases identical to TRBD1. CDR3 length: 17 residues. Germline lookup yields CDR1 SGHTA and CDR2 FQGNSA.